Following are 14 T cell receptor beta chains from one sample sequenced in a study of sequential checkpoint blockade in melanoma. The method was immunoSEQ multiplex PCR; TCRdb's version includes in-frame clones alone and lacks a portion of them. The sample has roughly 20,000 clones, over 70% seen once. Treatment in this sample: randomized to nivolumab then ipilimumab (arm A) or the reverse (arm B). The material sequenced was CD8+ T cells sorted from blood (inferred from file names), taken from a patient given nivolumab and ipilimumab in sequence. The receptors derive from a human donor with melanoma.

The chain is built from TRBV5-4 and TRBJ2-1, with D possibly TRBD2 on 6 matching bases. The CDR3 contains 18 residues. V was trimmed by 4 bases and J by 0 bases, leaving 20 bases between them. Per the germline V gene, CDR1 is SGHNT and CDR2 is YYREEE (reference sequence). The CDR3 bases are TGTGCCAGCAGCCAAGTTCTTATAGCGGATAGCTCCTACAATGAGCAGTTCTTC. It specifies CASSQVLIADSSYNEQFF.

The chain recombines TRBV27 with TRBJ2-7; D is ambiguous. The CDR3 consists of 14 residues. V lost 4 bases, J lost 3 bases, and 13 bases lay in between. The germline V gene encodes CDR1 MNHEY and CDR2 SMNVEV (reference sequence). CDR3 DNA: TGTGCCAGCAGTTACCGGAGAACCATCTACGAGCAGTACTTC. As protein: CASSYRRTIYEQYF.

CDR3 sequence reads: CAWNPGMGNQPQHF. DNA of the CDR3: TGTGCCTGGAATCCCGGGATGGGCAATCAGCCCCAGCATTTT. The V call is TRBV30, the J call TRBJ1-5; D not resolved. The V end was cut by 4 bases, the J end by 2 bases, with 12 bases between. CDR1 and CDR2 from the germline V gene are GTSNPN and SVGIG (reference sequence). CDR3 size: 14 residues. Complete variable domain (other parts from reference TRBV30 and TRBJ1-5): SQTIHQWPATLVQPVGSPLSLECTVEGTSNPNLYWYRQAAGRGLQLLFYSVGIGQISSEVPQNLSASRPQDRQFILSSKKLLLSDSGFYLCAWNPGMGNQPQHFGDGTRLSIL.

The rearrangement joins TRBV7-9 to TRBJ1-1; 7 bases line up with TRBD1. Trimming at V came to 5 bases and at J to 6 bases, leaving 3 bases not matched to a gene. Germline-derived CDR1 and CDR2 are SEHNR and FQNEAQ (reference sequence). This CDR3 contains 12 residues. Here the CDR3 DNA reads TGTGCCAGCAGCCACGACAGGGCTGAAGCTTTCTTT. Translation gives CASSHDRAEAFF. Filled out from reference TRBV7-9 and TRBJ1-1, the complete variable domain reads DTGVSQNPRHKITKRGQNVTFRCDPISEHNRLYWYRQTLGQGPEFLTYFQNEAQLEKSRLLSDRFSAERPKGSFSTLEIQRTEQGDSAMYLCASSHDRAEAFFGQGTRLTVV.

The chain joins TRBV4-1 to TRBJ1-5; 7 nucleotides agree with TRBD1. Germline CDR1 MGHRA, CDR2 YSYEKL. V gave up 2 bases and J gave up 3 bases; unmatched junction bases: 4. The CDR3 loop spans 15 amino acids. The CDR3 nucleotides are TGCGCCAGCAGCCAAACAGGACAGGACAATCAGCCCCAGCATTTT. Its protein product is CASSQTGQDNQPQHF.

This chain links TRBV7-6 with TRBJ2-7; 9 bases map to TRBD1. V shed 4 bases, J shed 7 bases, and the junction held 11 bases outside the gene matches. This CDR3 has 15 amino acids. Germline CDR1 reads SGHVS; CDR2 reads FNYEAQ. Here the CDR3 DNA reads TGTGCCAGCAGCTCAGGACAGGGGTATTCATTAGAGCAGTACTTC. It is translated as CASSSGQGYSLEQYF.

This sequence joins TRBV10-3 and TRBJ1-1, with 8 bases identical to TRBD1. CDR1 is ENHRY and CDR2 is SYGVKD in the germline V gene. The CDR3 is 16 residues long. V was pared by 4 bases and J by 0 bases, with 7 bases of the junction left unmatched. The CDR3 is CAISGLGQDMNTEAFF. CDR3 DNA sequence: TGTGCCATCAGTGGCTTGGGACAGGACATGAACACTGAAGCTTTCTTT.

The chain recombines TRBV6-5 with TRBJ2-7; maybe TRBD1 (6 bases). This CDR3 spans 15 amino acids. V was clipped by 2 bases and J by 2 bases, with 13 bases between them. From germline, CDR1 is MNHEY and CDR2 SVGAGI. The DNA of the CDR3 is TGTGCCAGCAGTTACGAACCAGGGACACCCTACGAGCAGTACTTC. Protein sequence: CASSYEPGTPYEQYF.

This rearrangement joins TRBV16 to TRBJ1-2, with a possible D match to TRBD1 (6 bases). The CDR3 covers 15 residues. The V gene lost 0 bases and the J gene lost 2 bases, with 10 bases spanning the gap. CDR1 is KGHSY, CDR2 FQNENV, per germline. CDR3: CASSQSDRNNYGYTF. The CDR3 coding sequence is TGTGCCAGCAGCCAATCCGACAGGAACAACTATGGCTACACCTTC.

CDR3 amino acids: CAPLRGGQPQHF. The CDR3 DNA follows: TGTGCCCCGCTCAGGGGTGGTCAGCCCCAGCATTTT. The chain uses TRBV5-3 and TRBJ1-5, with D perhaps matching TRBD1 (6 bases). TRBV5-3 is an ORF; its function is uncertain. This CDR3 spans 12 amino acids. V was pared by 10 bases and J by 6 bases, with 14 bases between.

DNA for the CDR3: TGTGCCAGCATCACCCTAGGTGGTGGCTACACCTTC. It is translated as CASITLGGGYTF. V gene TRBV5-4 combines with J gene TRBJ1-2; D is unclear. V was shortened by 6 bases and J by 7 bases, with 13 bases between the two germline ends. Germline CDR1 is SGHNT and CDR2 is YYREEE (reference sequence). CDR3 length: 12 residues.

The CDR3 loop is CASSLRLANNEQFF. CDR3 coding DNA: TGTGCCAGCAGCTTGAGACTAGCGAACAATGAGCAGTTCTTC. The chain carries TRBV7-8 and TRBJ2-1, with 8 bases aligning to TRBD2. The germline V gene has CDR1 SGHVS and CDR2 FQNEAQ. The trim removed 3 bases at V and 5 bases at J, leaving 3 bases unmatched. This CDR3 spans 14 amino acids.

V gene TRBV2 combines with J gene TRBJ1-2, with 7 positions matching TRBD1. The CDR3 loop spans 13 amino acids. With V trimmed by 6 bases and J by 6 bases, 7 bases remained unmatched. The germline V gene encodes CDR1 SNHLY and CDR2 FYNNEI. The CDR3 is CASSDREGDGYTF. The DNA of the CDR3 is TGTGCCAGCAGCGACAGGGAAGGCGATGGCTACACCTTC.

The J gene is TRBJ2-2, the V gene TRBV6-5, with D possibly being TRBD1 (6 bases). Trimming shortened V by 2 bases and J by 6 bases, and 13 bases separated the two germline ends. Per the germline V gene, CDR1 is MNHEY and CDR2 is SVGAGI. This CDR3 is built from 15 residues. CDR3 protein: CASSYLLAGAGELFF. The CDR3 DNA is TGTGCCAGCAGTTACCTATTAGCAGGGGCCGGGGAGCTGTTTTTT.